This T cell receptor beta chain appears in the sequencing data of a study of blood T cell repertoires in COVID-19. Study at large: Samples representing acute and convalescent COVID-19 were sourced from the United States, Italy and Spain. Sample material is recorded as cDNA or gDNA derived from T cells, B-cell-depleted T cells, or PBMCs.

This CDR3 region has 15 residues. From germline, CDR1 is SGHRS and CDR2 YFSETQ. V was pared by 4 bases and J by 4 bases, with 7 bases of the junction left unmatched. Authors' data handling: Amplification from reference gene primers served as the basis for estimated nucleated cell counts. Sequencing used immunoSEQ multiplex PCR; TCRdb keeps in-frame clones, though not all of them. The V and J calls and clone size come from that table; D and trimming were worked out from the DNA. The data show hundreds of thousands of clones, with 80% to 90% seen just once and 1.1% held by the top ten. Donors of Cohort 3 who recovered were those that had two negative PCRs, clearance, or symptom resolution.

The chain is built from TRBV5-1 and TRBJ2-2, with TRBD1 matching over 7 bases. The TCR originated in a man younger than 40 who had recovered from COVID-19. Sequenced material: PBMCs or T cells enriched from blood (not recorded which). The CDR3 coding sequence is TGCGCCAGCAGCCCGGACAGGATCAGCACCGGGGAGCTGTTTTTT. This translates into CASSPDRISTGELFF.